The 25 T cell receptor beta chains below were found in one sample sequenced in a study of blood T cell repertoires in COVID-19. The assay was immunoSEQ multiplex PCR, and TCRdb's table has in-frame clones only and misses some. The sample has about 110,000 clones; around nine tenths are singletons. The sample comprised peripheral blood. Receptors originate from a woman in her 30s with acute or convalescent COVID-19.

CDR3 sequence (DNA): TGTGCCAGCAGTTTAGTCCAGGGGGGAGGCGATGAGCAGTTCTTC. Protein product: CASSLVQGGGDEQFF. This rearrangement joins TRBV28 to TRBJ2-1; D perhaps matches TRBD1 (7 bases). Germline assignment: CDR1 MDHEN and CDR2 SYDVKM. The CDR3 is 15 amino acids. Trimming removed 2 bases at V and 8 bases at J, with 16 bases between.

The chain's CDR3 is CASSLSPDRGPGELFF. For the CDR3, the DNA is TGTGCCAGCAGCCTATCGCCGGACAGGGGCCCCGGGGAGCTGTTTTTT. The chain employs TRBV11-2 and TRBJ2-2; 9 bases line up with TRBD1. This CDR3 spans 16 amino acids. Trimming removed 5 bases from V and 6 bases from J; junction bases left unmatched: 10. CDR1 is SGHAT, CDR2 FQNNGV, per germline. Using reference TRBV11-2 and TRBJ2-2 for the parts outside the CDR3, the full variable domain is EAGVAQSPRYKIIEKRQSVAFWCNPISGHATLYWYQQILGQGPKLLIQFQNNGVVDDSQLPKDRFSAERLKGVDSTLKIQPAKLEDSAVYLCASSLSPDRGPGELFFGEGSRLTVL.

This chain links TRBV7-8 with TRBJ1-5; D ambiguous. CDR3 length: 13 residues. V dropped 4 bases and J dropped 1 base, with 5 bases sitting between them. The germline V gene encodes CDR1 SGHVS and CDR2 FQNEAQ. The DNA for the CDR3 is TGTGCCAGCAGCTCCCAAAGCAATCAGCCCCAGCATTTT. This sequence encodes CASSSQSNQPQHF. Filled out from reference TRBV7-8 and TRBJ1-5, the complete variable domain reads GAGVSQSPRYKVAKRGQDVALRCDPISGHVSLFWYQQALGQGPEFLTYFQNEAQLDKSGLPSDRFFAERPEGSVSTLKIQRTQQEDSAVYLCASSSQSNQPQHFGDGTRLSIL.

The chain employs TRBV7-8 and TRBJ1-6; TRBD1 matches at 10 bases. V lost 5 bases to trimming and J lost 9 bases; unmatched junction nucleotides: 10. Germline CDR1 is SGHVS and CDR2 is FQNEAQ. The length of the CDR3 is 16 residues. This chain's CDR3 is CASSTGQGYFGSPLHF. The CDR3 DNA sequence: TGTGCCAGCAGCACGGGACAGGGGTATTTTGGTTCACCCCTCCACTTT.

The DNA for the CDR3 is TGCGCCAGCAGCTTGTCCCCCTCGGGAGAATGGAACACTGAAGCTTTCTTT. It yields the protein CASSLSPSGEWNTEAFF. The chain combines TRBV5-1 with TRBJ1-1; D gene ambiguous. Germline V gene sequence: CDR1 SGHRS, CDR2 YFSETQ. V lost 1 base and J 1 base, leaving 17 bases between the germline ends. The CDR3 has 17 residues.

This chain connects TRBV27 to TRBJ1-2; D gene ambiguous. Germline CDR1 is MNHEY and CDR2 is SMNVEV (reference sequence). This CDR3 region has 13 residues. V lost 5 bases, J lost 10 bases, and 17 bases lay in between. This CDR3 reads CASSAQLGRVYTF. The CDR3 DNA reads TGTGCCAGCAGTGCCCAACTAGGCAGAGTCTACACCTTC.

The chain couples TRBV3-1 (or the pseudogene TRBV3-2) to TRBJ2-2; perhaps TRBD2 as D (6 bases). V dropped 5 bases and J dropped 6 bases, with 13 bases sitting between them. The CDR3 sequence is 14 residues long. Germline CDR1 LGHDT, CDR2 YNNKEL (reference sequence). The chain's CDR3 is CASSAARGAGELFF. Here the CDR3 DNA reads TGTGCCAGCAGCGCCGCGCGGGGAGCCGGGGAGCTGTTTTTT.

The rearrangement uses TRBV6-5 and TRBJ1-3; TRBD1 matches 7 bases. Germline V CDR1 and CDR2: MNHEY, SVGAGI. The CDR3 is 13 amino acids. With V trimmed by 6 bases and J by 4 bases, 3 bases remained unmatched. The CDR3 DNA reads TGTGCCAGCAGCTCGGGACAGGGAAACACCATATATTTT. This sequence encodes CASSSGQGNTIYF.

The V and J genes are TRBV14 and TRBJ2-1; TRBD2 matches 10 bases. The CDR3 is 15 residues long. The J segment lost 2 bases and the V segment lost 3 bases, leaving 1 base of the junction unmatched. From germline, CDR1 is SGHDN and CDR2 FVKESK. CDR3 residues: CASSHSGRPYNEQFF. The CDR3 DNA reads as TGTGCCAGCAGCCATAGCGGGAGGCCCTACAATGAGCAGTTCTTC.

J is TRBJ2-1 and V is TRBV7-6, with TRBD2 matching over 8 bases. V was pared by 5 bases and J by 4 bases, with 10 bases of the junction left unmatched. From germline, CDR1 is SGHVS and CDR2 FNYEAQ. CDR3 length: 16 amino acids. The CDR3 nucleotides read TGTGCCAGCAGCCAAAGTAGCGGGAACATATACAATGAGCAGTTCTTC. Translation: CASSQSSGNIYNEQFF.

V usage is TRBV19 and J usage is TRBJ1-2, with TRBD1 identical over 8 bases. V gave up 6 bases and J gave up 8 bases; unmatched junction bases: 5. The CDR3 is 12 amino acids. The V gene's germline CDR1 is LNHDA and CDR2 SQIVND (reference sequence). The CDR3 sequence is CASSVAGGGYTF. Written as DNA, the CDR3 is TGTGCCAGTAGCGTTGCAGGGGGCGGCTACACCTTC.

This clone was counted a single time. The chain has TRBV30 and TRBJ1-1; 8 nucleotides match TRBD1. CDR1 is GTSNPN, CDR2 SVGIG, per germline (reference sequence). The CDR3 is 13 residues long. The junction had 9 bases not matched to a gene; V was cut back by 5 bases and J by 7 bases. The CDR3 bases are TGTGCCTGGGCTGGACAGGGAAGGGATGAAGCTTTCTTT. Translating gives CAWAGQGRDEAFF.

The chain joins TRBV5-6 to TRBJ1-6; weak D call: TRBD1 (6 bases). Germline V CDR1 and CDR2: SGHDT, YYEEEE. The CDR3 sequence is 13 residues long. V shed 1 base and J shed 18 bases, with 17 bases lying between them. This chain's CDR3 is CASSLWGGLSPHF. The CDR3 DNA reads as TGTGCCAGCAGCTTGTGGGGGGGGCTTTCTCCCCACTTT.

A few counts support this clone. This sequence joins TRBV7-2 and TRBJ2-7; D uncertain. The CDR3 runs 13 residues. Germline V lookup: CDR1 SGHTA, CDR2 FQGNSA. V lost 5 bases and J lost 3, with 11 bases in between. The CDR3 reads CASSARTGYEQYF. The CDR3 region has the DNA TGTGCCAGCAGCGCACGCACGGGCTACGAGCAGTACTTC.

This rearrangement joins TRBV9 to TRBJ2-7, with 7 bases fitting TRBD2. CDR3 length: 15 amino acids. In germline, CDR1 is SGDLS, CDR2 YYNGEE. After removal of 3 bases from V and 3 bases from J, the junction contained 9 bases not matched to a gene. The CDR3 here is CASSAGTTPIYEQYF. The CDR3 DNA reads TGTGCCAGCAGCGCCGGGACTACTCCGATCTACGAGCAGTACTTC.

The CDR3 coding sequence is TGTGCCTGGAGTGCCAAAATGGACAGGGGATCACCCCTCCACTTT. Amino acid sequence: CAWSAKMDRGSPLHF. This sequence joins TRBV30 and TRBJ1-6, with TRBD1 identical over 9 bases. V shed 1 base, J shed 10 bases, and the junction held 8 bases outside the gene matches. Germline-derived CDR1 and CDR2 are GTSNPN and SVGIG (reference sequence). The CDR3 has 15 amino acids.

The gene calls are TRBV4-3 and TRBJ2-2; D is possibly TRBD1 (5 bases). Germline CDR1 and CDR2: LGHNA and YSLEER. Trimming removed 1 base at V and 5 bases at J, with 14 bases between. The CDR3 runs to 16 residues. The CDR3 coding sequence is TGCGCCAGCAGCCAAGTTAAGGGGCGCGAAACCGGGGAGCTGTTTTTT. Its protein product is CASSQVKGRETGELFF.

V and J are TRBV11-2 and TRBJ1-2; tentatively, D is TRBD1 (6 bases). CDR3 length equals 12 residues. Trimming shortened V by 3 bases and J by 4 bases, and 6 bases separated the two germline ends. Germline V gene lookup returns CDR1 SGHAT and CDR2 FQNNGV. The CDR3 sequence: CASSLDSYGYTF. The CDR3 coding sequence is TGTGCCAGCAGCTTGGACAGCTATGGCTACACCTTC.

This sequence joins TRBV7-9 and TRBJ2-1, with TRBD2 identical over 12 bases. The V and J ends lost 6 bases and 0 bases, in that order; junction bases with no gene match: 9. The CDR3 length is 18 residues. The germline V gene encodes CDR1 SEHNR and CDR2 FQNEAQ (reference sequence). In nucleotides, the CDR3 is TGTGCCAGCAGATACGGACTAGCGGGGTATAGCTCCTACAATGAGCAGTTCTTC. Translation gives CASRYGLAGYSSYNEQFF.

The V and J genes are TRBV27 and TRBJ2-1; 8 nucleotides match TRBD1. CDR1 is MNHEY, CDR2 SMNVEV, per germline (reference sequence). With 3 bases clipped from V and 7 bases from J, the junction kept 5 bases outside the gene matches. This CDR3 region has 14 residues. CDR3 region: CASSFGQGWNEQFF. The CDR3 coding sequence is TGTGCCAGCAGTTTTGGACAGGGTTGGAATGAGCAGTTCTTC.

J is TRBJ1-5 and V is TRBV7-2; no clear D gene. Trimming removed 5 bases from V and 4 bases from J, with 9 bases in between. The CDR3 length is 13 residues. Germline V gives CDR1 SGHTA, CDR2 FQGNSA. The CDR3 bases are TGTGCCAGCAGCACCCAGGTGAATCAGCCCCAGCATTTT. As protein: CASSTQVNQPQHF.

V gene TRBV2 combines with J gene TRBJ2-5, with D perhaps matching TRBD2 (6 bases). V lost 7 bases and J lost 3, with 12 bases in between. CDR1 and CDR2 from the germline V gene are SNHLY and FYNNEI. The CDR3 loop spans 13 amino acids. The CDR3 nucleotides are TGTGCCAGCACCCCGGGGGAGGAAGAGACCCAGTACTTC. Its translation is CASTPGEEETQYF. The whole variable domain, remainder taken from reference TRBV2 and TRBJ2-5, is EPEVTQTPSHQVTQMGQEVILRCVPISNHLYFYWYRQILGQKVEFLVSFYNNEISEKSEIFDDQFSVERPDGSNFTLKIRSTKLEDSAMYFCASTPGEEETQYFGPGTRLLVL.

The V and J genes are TRBV5-1 and TRBJ2-1; 11 bases line up with TRBD2. The germline gives CDR1 SGHRS, CDR2 YFSETQ. V gave up 4 bases and J gave up 8 bases; unmatched junction bases: 14. This CDR3 contains 17 residues. CDR3 bases: TGCGCCAGCAGCCCCCTATTGACCACTAGCGGGAGCGATGAGCAGTTCTTC. Its protein product is CASSPLLTTSGSDEQFF.

With regard to this clone: Other DNA sequences in the sample encode the same CDR3. CDR3 protein: CASSPGQGPYNEQFF. The CDR3 nucleotides are TGTGCCAGCAGCCCCGGACAGGGACCCTACAATGAGCAGTTCTTC. V is TRBV11-2 and J is TRBJ2-1, with 8 bases identical to TRBD1. V gave up 5 bases and J gave up 2 bases; unmatched junction bases: 5. The CDR3 covers 15 residues. Germline CDR1 SGHAT, CDR2 FQNNGV.

The rearrangement uses TRBV28 and TRBJ2-7; D not certain. The CDR3 sequence is 15 residues long. CDR1 MDHEN and CDR2 SYDVKM come from the germline V gene. Trimming took 8 bases from V and 0 from J, leaving 17 bases between them. CDR3 in amino acids: CASREVFPTSYEQYF. The CDR3 DNA sequence: TGTGCCAGCCGAGAAGTATTCCCAACCTCCTACGAGCAGTACTTC. Full variable domain (missing parts from reference TRBV28 and TRBJ2-7): DVKVTQSSRYLVKRTGEKVFLECVQDMDHENMFWYRQDPGLGLRLIYFSYDVKMKEKGDIPEGYSVSREKKERFSLILESASTNQTSMYLCASREVFPTSYEQYFGPGTRLTVT.